The T cell receptor beta chain described here comes from a study of Graves' ophthalmopathy and Graves' hyperthyroidism. Transcripts of RNA were the source for amplifying TCR beta CDR3 regions. First-round RT-PCR used HTBI primers; second-round multiplex PCR followed. Via MiXCR, TCRdb re-called the multiplex PCR reads, giving one row per CDR3 protein. The profile shows some 160,000 distinct CDR3 sequences, around two fifths of them singletons. This clonotype was picked up many times. Trimming took off 1 base at V and 2 bases at J, with 14 bases between the two ends. CDR1 is LGHNA, CDR2 YSLEER, per germline. This CDR3 comprises 16 residues. Moderately to severely active ophthalmopathy under 3 months, CAS at least 3, NOSPECS at least 4. Clinicians made diagnoses from clinical symptoms, serum thyroxine, TRAb, thyroid ultrasound and orbital computed tomography.

Sequenced input: peripheral blood. The chain links TRBV4-3 to TRBJ2-5; D unclear. The sequence was collected from a man aged 25 to 45 with Graves' ophthalmopathy. The CDR3 coding sequence is TGCGCCAGCAGCCAAGGGGATCTTGGGTTACAAGAGACCCAGTACTTC. Its protein product is CASSQGDLGLQETQYF.